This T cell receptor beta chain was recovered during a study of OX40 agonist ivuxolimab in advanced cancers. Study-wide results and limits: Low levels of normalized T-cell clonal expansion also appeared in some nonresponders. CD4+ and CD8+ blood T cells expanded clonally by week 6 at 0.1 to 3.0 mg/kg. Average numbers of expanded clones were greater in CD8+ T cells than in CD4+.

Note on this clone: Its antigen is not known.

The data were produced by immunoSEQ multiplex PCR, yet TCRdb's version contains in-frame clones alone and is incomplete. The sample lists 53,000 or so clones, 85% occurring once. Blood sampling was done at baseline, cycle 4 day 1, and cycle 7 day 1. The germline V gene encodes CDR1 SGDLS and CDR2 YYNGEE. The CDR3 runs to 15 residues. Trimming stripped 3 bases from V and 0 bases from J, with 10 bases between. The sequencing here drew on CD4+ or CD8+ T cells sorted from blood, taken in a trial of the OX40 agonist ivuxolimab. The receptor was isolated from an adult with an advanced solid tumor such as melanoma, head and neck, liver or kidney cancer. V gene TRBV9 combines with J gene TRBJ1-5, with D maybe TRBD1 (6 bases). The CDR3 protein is CASSEGDYSNQPQHF. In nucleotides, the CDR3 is TGTGCCAGCAGCGAGGGGGACTATAGCAATCAGCCCCAGCATTTT.